These 28 T cell receptor beta chains originate from one sample sequenced in a study of blood T cell repertoires in COVID-19. Generated by immunoSEQ multiplex PCR, the TCRdb table keeps only in-frame clones and is missing some. The data show about 130,000 clones, with around 85% seen just once and 15% to 20% held by the top ten. The source material was peripheral blood. These TCRs come from a woman in her forties or fifties who had recovered from COVID-19.

V gene TRBV4-1 combines with J gene TRBJ1-1; no clear D gene. Germline assignment: CDR1 MGHRA and CDR2 YSYEKL. V dropped 0 bases and J dropped 3 bases, with 8 bases sitting between them. The length of the CDR3 is 14 residues. Here the CDR3 DNA reads TGCGCCAGCAGCCAAGACGAGGTAGACACTGAAGCTTTCTTT. It translates to CASSQDEVDTEAFF.

The chain has TRBV24-1 and TRBJ2-5; TRBD1 matches at 9 bases. In germline, CDR1 is KGHDR, CDR2 SFDVKD. The V gene end was trimmed by 4 bases and the J gene end by 3 bases; junction bases not matched to a gene: 5. The CDR3 contains 15 residues. The CDR3 protein is CATSDPGTGKETQYF. CDR3 in DNA: TGTGCCACCAGTGACCCTGGGACAGGGAAAGAGACCCAGTACTTC.

The chain links TRBV5-5 to TRBJ1-2; D call uncertain. Germline CDR1 SGHKS, CDR2 YYEKEE (reference sequence). The length of the CDR3 is 14 residues. Trimming took off 0 bases at V and 4 bases at J, with 10 bases between the two ends. The CDR3 sequence is CASSLVRDSYGYTF. The DNA of the CDR3 is TGTGCCAGCAGCTTGGTACGGGATTCCTATGGCTACACCTTC.

The chain recombines TRBV19 with TRBJ1-5, with D uncertain. Between the trimmed V and J ends, which lost 8 bases and 3 bases, there was a span of 14 bases. The germline V gene encodes CDR1 LNHDA and CDR2 SQIVND (reference sequence). The CDR3 has 14 residues. The DNA of the CDR3 is TGTGCCAGTGGGCGAGGGCAGTCCAATCAGCCCCAGCATTTT. Translation: CASGRGQSNQPQHF.

This chain links TRBV6-2 or TRBV6-3 with TRBJ1-5; tentative D call: TRBD1 (6 bases). Germline V CDR1 and CDR2: MNHEY, SVGEGT. Trimming removed 6 bases at V and 3 bases at J, with 15 bases between. The CDR3 is made up of 15 amino acids. This chain's CDR3 is CASSSGQTPNQPQHF. DNA for the CDR3: TGTGCCAGCAGCTCAGGACAGACCCCCAATCAGCCCCAGCATTTT.

V is TRBV19 and J is TRBJ2-1; a weak D match, TRBD1 (6 bases). CDR3 length: 15 residues. Trimming removed 5 bases from V and 6 bases from J, with 17 bases in between. CDR1 is LNHDA and CDR2 is SQIVND in the germline V gene (reference sequence). The CDR3 protein is CASSWVVGAPNEQFF. DNA for the CDR3: TGTGCCAGTAGTTGGGTGGTGGGGGCCCCCAATGAGCAGTTCTTC.

DNA for the CDR3: TGCAGCGCTTCGACAGGGGAAGAGACCCAGTACTTC. Translation: CSASTGEETQYF. The chain uses TRBV29-1 and TRBJ2-5; TRBD1 aligns across 8 bases. Per the germline V gene, CDR1 is SQVTM and CDR2 is ANQGSEA. V shed 7 bases and J 3 bases; nucleotides not matched to a gene: 4. This CDR3 has 12 amino acids.

This clone was recorded once. CDR3 protein: CASRQGDKNIQYF. The CDR3 DNA is TGTGCCAGCCGACAGGGAGACAAAAACATTCAGTACTTC. V usage is TRBV6-8 and J usage is TRBJ2-4, with 7 bases matching TRBD1. V lost 8 bases and J lost 3; bases outside the gene matches: 4. The germline CDR1 and CDR2 sequences are MNHGY and SAAAGT. This CDR3 region has 13 residues.

The chain combines TRBV6-2 or TRBV6-3 with TRBJ1-2; no clear D gene. Trimming removed 0 bases at V and 6 bases at J, with 8 bases between. Per the germline V gene, CDR1 is MNHEY and CDR2 is SVGEGT. This CDR3 contains 13 residues. The CDR3 nucleotides are TGTGCCAGCAGTTACTCCAACCTAAATGGCTACACCTTC. This codes for CASSYSNLNGYTF.

The chain recombines TRBV2 with TRBJ2-1, with 7 bases matching TRBD2. V lost 8 bases, J lost 0 bases, and 4 bases stayed unmatched. Germline V lookup: CDR1 SNHLY, CDR2 FYNNEI. CDR3 length: 14 residues. The CDR3 DNA is TGTGCCAGCGCCGGCGGGAGCTCCTACAATGAGCAGTTCTTC. Encoded protein: CASAGGSSYNEQFF.

The V call is TRBV7-2, the J call TRBJ2-5; 10 nucleotides agree with TRBD2. CDR3 length equals 16 residues. The germline V gene has CDR1 SGHTA and CDR2 FQGNSA. Trimming removed 1 base from V and 5 bases from J; junction bases left unmatched: 7. In DNA form, the CDR3 reads TGTGCCAGCAGCTTAGAGGTAGCGGGAGGCGGGGAGACCCAGTACTTC. The encoded protein is CASSLEVAGGGETQYF.

The CDR3 nucleotides are TGTGCCAGCAACCTGGGACAGAAAGAGACCCAGTACTTC. Amino acid sequence: CASNLGQKETQYF. This chain connects TRBV2 to TRBJ2-5; TRBD1 agrees at 7 bases. This CDR3 spans 13 amino acids. Losses at the gene ends were 7 bases for V and 3 bases for J; bases not matched to a gene: 5. Germline loops: CDR1 SNHLY, CDR2 FYNNEI.

This clone has just a few counts. At one end the junction does not follow the germline gene, possibly because of a read error. V is TRBV4-1 and J is TRBJ2-1, with 12 bases matching TRBD2. CDR1 and CDR2 from the germline V gene are MGHRA and YSYEKL. CDR3 length: 17 residues. This CDR3 reads CASSQGLAGTSYNEQFF. In nucleotides, the CDR3 is TGCGCCAGCAGTCAAGGACTAGCGGGGACCTCCTACAATGAGCAGTTCTTC.

V usage is TRBV18 and J usage is TRBJ2-7; 12 bases fit TRBD2. Germline values: CDR1 KGHSH, CDR2 LQKENI. With 5 bases clipped from V and 2 bases from J, the junction kept 4 bases outside the gene matches. There are 15 residues in the CDR3. The CDR3 reads CASSIGLAGTYEQYF. For the CDR3, the DNA is TGTGCCAGCTCAATCGGACTAGCGGGGACCTACGAGCAGTACTTC. The full variable domain, with the rest looked up from reference TRBV18 and TRBJ2-7, is NAGVMQNPRHLVRRRGQEARLRCSPMKGHSHVYWYRQLPEEGLKFMVYLQKENIIDESGMPKERFSAEFPKEGPSILRIQQVVRGDSAAYFCASSIGLAGTYEQYFGPGTRLTVT.

J is TRBJ2-7 and V is TRBV7-9, with D possibly TRBD1 on 5 matching bases. Trimming pared 4 bases from V and 3 bases from J, leaving 16 bases between. This CDR3 spans 15 amino acids. Germline V gene data show CDR1 as SEHNR and CDR2 as FQNEAQ (reference sequence). The CDR3 sequence: CASSSTKGFGYEQYF. CDR3 sequence (DNA): TGTGCCAGCAGCTCGACGAAGGGGTTCGGCTACGAGCAGTACTTC.

Concerning this clone itself: The same CDR3 arises from other DNA sequences in this sample as well. V gene TRBV18 combines with J gene TRBJ2-1; D call uncertain. The CDR3 is made up of 13 amino acids. Germline V CDR1 and CDR2: KGHSH, LQKENI. The ends were cut back, 2 bases at V and 4 bases at J, with 6 bases in the middle. The CDR3 DNA sequence: TGTGCCAGCTCACCAGCAGTTTACAATGAGCAGTTCTTC. It is translated as CASSPAVYNEQFF.

The gene calls are TRBV25-1 and TRBJ2-1, with 7 bases matching TRBD2. Germline-derived CDR1 and CDR2 are MGHDK and SYGVNS. The V segment lost 10 bases and the J segment 1 base; nucleotides outside the gene matches: 7. The CDR3 has 14 residues. The chain's CDR3 is CAISGEGSYNEQFF. For the CDR3, the DNA is TGTGCCATCTCCGGGGAGGGGTCCTACAATGAGCAGTTCTTC.

This chain uses TRBV11-3 with TRBJ1-3; D unresolved. In germline, CDR1 is SGHNT, CDR2 YENEEA. The CDR3 is 15 residues long. V was cut by 1 base and J by 0 bases, with 7 bases left in between. CDR3 nucleotide sequence: TGTGCCAGCAGCTTAGGACTCCTCTCTGGAAACACCATATATTTT. It is translated as CASSLGLLSGNTIYF.

V gene TRBV13 combines with J gene TRBJ2-7; the D is unclear. Trimming pared 0 bases from V and 1 base from J, leaving 4 bases between. CDR1 and CDR2 from the germline V gene are PRHDT and FYEKMQ (reference sequence). This CDR3 has 13 amino acids. The CDR3 is CASSLGSSYEQYF. CDR3 DNA sequence: TGTGCCAGCAGCTTAGGGAGTTCCTACGAGCAGTACTTC.

The chain joins TRBV18 to TRBJ1-6, with 7 bases matching TRBD1. Looked up from germline, CDR1 is KGHSH and CDR2 is LQKENI. V lost 3 bases, J lost 5 bases, and 4 bases stayed unmatched. This CDR3 is 15 amino acids long. The CDR3 loop is CASSPTGTDNSPLHF. DNA for the CDR3: TGTGCCAGCTCACCGACCGGGACAGATAATTCACCCCTCCACTTT.

The chain employs TRBV5-6 and TRBJ2-5, with TRBD1 as a possible D gene (6 bases). Trimming stripped 1 base from V and 7 bases from J, with 23 bases between. CDR3 length: 17 residues. CDR1 and CDR2 from the germline V gene are SGHDT and YYEEEE. Written as DNA, the CDR3 is TGTGCCAGCAGCTTGCCTTGGGACACCCACCGGGATAGGACCCAGTACTTC. Translated, it gives CASSLPWDTHRDRTQYF.

V usage is TRBV6-5 and J usage is TRBJ1-1; D is perhaps TRBD1 (6 bases). Germline V gene lookup returns CDR1 MNHEY and CDR2 SVGAGI. CDR3 length equals 15 residues. The V end lost 6 bases, the J end lost 1 base, and 15 bases lay between the germline ends. CDR3 protein: CASRDRPLGNTEAFF. The DNA for the CDR3 is TGTGCCAGCAGGGACAGACCCCTCGGGAACACTGAAGCTTTCTTT.

As DNA, the CDR3 is TGTGCCTGGTCCCCCCAGGGGTCCCCGAACACTGAAGCTTTCTTT. It yields the protein CAWSPQGSPNTEAFF. The genes are TRBV30 and TRBJ1-1; a weak D match, TRBD1 (6 bases). CDR3 length: 15 amino acids. Per the germline V gene, CDR1 is GTSNPN and CDR2 is SVGIG (reference sequence). The germline V and J ends were trimmed by 5 bases and 1 base, with 17 bases remaining between them.

V is TRBV7-9 and J is TRBJ1-2; D might be TRBD1 (5 bases). The germline gives CDR1 SEHNR, CDR2 FQNEAQ (reference sequence). Trimming stripped 8 bases from V and 2 bases from J, with 9 bases between. This CDR3 has 12 amino acids. CDR3 bases: TGTGCCAGCGCAGGGCCGAACTATGGCTACACCTTC. It encodes CASAGPNYGYTF.

The chain is built from TRBV19 and TRBJ1-6; TRBD1 matches 11 bases. The CDR3 extends over 18 amino acids. Germline V gives CDR1 LNHDA, CDR2 SQIVND (reference sequence). J gave up 4 bases and V 0 bases, and 5 bases lay outside the gene matches. The CDR3: CASSIEVGTGGYNSPLHF. The CDR3 coding sequence is TGTGCCAGTAGTATAGAGGTGGGGACAGGGGGATATAATTCACCCCTCCACTTT.

V and J are TRBV9 and TRBJ1-1; D perhaps matches TRBD1 (6 bases). Germline-derived CDR1 and CDR2 are SGDLS and YYNGEE. V lost 0 bases and J lost 6, with 12 bases in between. The CDR3 covers 14 residues. The CDR3 here is CASSVGGGDPEAFF. CDR3 coding DNA: TGTGCCAGCAGCGTAGGCGGGGGCGACCCTGAAGCTTTCTTT.

A single count supports this clone. V usage is TRBV7-2 and J usage is TRBJ2-2, with 11 bases that match TRBD2. This CDR3 contains 15 residues. Trimming cost V 4 bases and J 5 bases; bases outside gene matches: 3. CDR1 is SGHTA and CDR2 is FQGNSA in the germline V gene. The CDR3 here is CASSWASGGTGELFF. DNA for the CDR3: TGTGCCAGCAGCTGGGCTAGCGGGGGGACCGGGGAGCTGTTTTTT.

The chain uses TRBV5-1 and TRBJ2-3; the match to TRBD1 covers 7 bases. The CDR3 length is 14 residues. From germline, CDR1 is SGHRS and CDR2 YFSETQ. V lost 5 bases, J lost 0 bases, and 3 bases stayed unmatched. CDR3 sequence reads: CASRGTVSTDTQYF. The CDR3 coding sequence is TGCGCCAGCAGAGGGACAGTTAGCACAGATACGCAGTATTTT.